Each of the 26 T cell receptor beta chains below was sequenced from the same sample in a study of T-cell memory formation after mild COVID-19. Each CDR3 protein is one row after TCRdb ran MiXCR on the 5' RACE reads. The sample shows fewer than 600,000 distinct CDR3 sequences, 20% to 25% of them seen only once. The sequencing sample was made of PBMCs or a T cell subset sorted from them (not recorded which). Receptors originate from an adult woman who had mild COVID-19 (a few samples of this study predate the infection). Cell type and time point are not known.

Only a few counts were recorded for this clonotype. The chain links TRBV12-3 or TRBV12-4 to TRBJ2-5, with D hard to call. This CDR3 region has 13 residues. The V and J ends lost 5 bases and 5 bases respectively, with 12 bases between them. CDR3 protein: CASSPLVGETQYF. CDR3 bases: TGTGCCAGCAGTCCCCTGGTGGGGGAGACCCAGTACTTC.

This clonotype was detected a few times. As DNA, the CDR3 is TGTGCCAGCGTAACTAGCCCAGCCTACAATGAGCAGTTCTTC. Translating gives CASVTSPAYNEQFF. The V and J genes are TRBV12-3 or TRBV12-4 and TRBJ2-1; possibly TRBD2 for D (6 bases). This CDR3 comprises 14 residues. Trimming took off 8 bases at V and 2 bases at J, with 13 bases between the two ends.

In this sample, this clonotype turned up a few times. At one of its ends the junction is not consistent with the germline gene, which may arise from a read error. This chain connects TRBV7-7 to TRBJ1-1; no reliable D call. CDR3 length: 13 amino acids. Germline assignment: CDR1 SSHAT and CDR2 FNYEAQ (reference sequence). In DNA, the CDR3 is TGTGCTAGCAGCCCTAATCCTTCTGCAGAAGCTTTCTTT. Protein: CASSPNPSAEAFF.

This clonotype has just a few counts. The chain carries TRBV20-1 and TRBJ1-5; D gene uncertain. Trimming took 1 base from V and 3 from J, leaving 10 bases between them. The germline gives CDR1 DFQATT, CDR2 SNEGSKA (reference sequence). The CDR3 extends over 14 amino acids. For the CDR3, the DNA is TGCAGTGCTAGAGGCATCCGCTACAATCAGCCCCAGCATTTT. Translating gives CSARGIRYNQPQHF.

This chain uses TRBV7-6 with TRBJ2-7; D may be TRBD2 (5 bases). Germline V gene lookup returns CDR1 SGHVS and CDR2 FNYEAQ. Trimming pared 4 bases from V and 3 bases from J, leaving 10 bases between. The CDR3 totals 13 residues. The CDR3 DNA reads as TGTGCCAGCAGCTCCGGGGTGGTCTACGAGCAGTACTTC. Translation gives CASSSGVVYEQYF.

The gene calls are TRBV7-2 and TRBJ2-3, with D possibly TRBD2 on 6 matching bases. CDR1 and CDR2 (germline): SGHTA, FQGNSA. The CDR3 totals 16 residues. V was clipped by 5 bases and J by 6 bases, with 21 bases between them. The DNA for the CDR3 is TGTGCCAGCAGCCCCCAAGGTTTGGGCCGGGGGGATACGCAGTATTTT. It is translated as CASSPQGLGRGDTQYF.

This clonotype was seen a few times. This chain links TRBV5-1 with TRBJ2-7; a possible D gene is TRBD1 (5 bases). Per germline, CDR1 SGHRS and CDR2 YFSETQ. This CDR3 is built from 14 residues. Trimming removed 3 bases at V and 3 bases at J, with 13 bases between. CDR3 residues: CASSSTVTGYEQYF. CDR3 bases: TGCGCCAGCAGCTCGACAGTTACCGGCTACGAGCAGTACTTC. Filled out from reference TRBV5-1 and TRBJ2-7, the complete variable domain reads KAGVTQTPRYLIKTRGQQVTLSCSPISGHRSVSWYQQTPGQGLQFLFEYFSETQRNKGNFPGRFSGRQFSNSRSEMNVSTLELGDSALYLCASSSTVTGYEQYFGPGTRLTVT.

In its sample, this clonotype was seen a few times. The V gene is TRBV7-2, the J gene TRBJ2-3, with 8 bases fitting TRBD2. Per the germline V gene, CDR1 is SGHTA and CDR2 is FQGNSA. The CDR3 contains 17 residues. V lost 5 bases, J lost 1 base, and 11 bases stayed unmatched. In DNA, the CDR3 is TGTGCCAGCAGCCTCATCTTCGGGCGGGAGGGCACAGATACGCAGTATTTT. As protein: CASSLIFGREGTDTQYF.

This clonotype was seen a handful of times. The chain recombines TRBV20-1 with TRBJ2-1; D may match TRBD1 or TRBD2 (6 bases each). CDR1 is DFQATT and CDR2 is SNEGSKA in the germline V gene (reference sequence). The CDR3 is 15 amino acids. V lost 3 bases, J lost 6 bases, and 18 bases lay in between. The CDR3 region is CSASVGTGGRNEQFF. The CDR3 DNA sequence: TGCAGTGCTAGTGTGGGTACCGGGGGCCGCAATGAGCAGTTCTTC.

This chain joins TRBV12-3 or TRBV12-4 and TRBJ2-1; 12 bases align to TRBD2. V lost 1 base to trimming and J lost 1 base; unmatched junction nucleotides: 5. The CDR3 runs to 18 residues. The CDR3 sequence is CASSLVGLAGLSYNEQFF. The CDR3, as DNA: TGTGCCAGCAGTTTAGTAGGACTAGCGGGACTTTCCTACAATGAGCAGTTCTTC.

This clonotype was recorded many times. This chain connects TRBV18 to TRBJ2-1; D may be TRBD1 (6 bases). V was trimmed by 3 bases and J by 8 bases, leaving 20 bases between them. The CDR3 consists of 16 residues. CDR1 is KGHSH, CDR2 LQKENI, per germline. The chain's CDR3 is CASSPYLWTARDEQFF. CDR3 sequence (DNA): TGTGCCAGCTCACCTTATCTATGGACAGCTCGGGATGAGCAGTTCTTC. The whole variable domain, filled in from reference TRBV18 and TRBJ2-1, reads NAGVMQNPRHLVRRRGQEARLRCSPMKGHSHVYWYRQLPEEGLKFMVYLQKENIIDESGMPKERFSAEFPKEGPSILRIQQVVRGDSAAYFCASSPYLWTARDEQFFGPGTRLTVL.

The chain has TRBV4-1 and TRBJ2-2; 10 bases align to TRBD2. Germline V gene data show CDR1 as MGHRA and CDR2 as YSYEKL. The CDR3 sequence is 17 residues long. V dropped 1 base and J dropped 6; count of bases not matched to a gene: 8. The CDR3 nucleotides are TGCGCCAGCAGCCAAGTGCGGCTAGCGGGGGCCGCCGGGGAGCTGTTTTTT. Residues: CASSQVRLAGAAGELFF.

The V gene is TRBV5-6, the J gene TRBJ1-2; TRBD1 aligns across 10 bases. The ends lost 4 bases at V and 4 bases at J; junction bases unmatched: 4. This CDR3 contains 14 residues. The germline CDR1 and CDR2 sequences are SGHDT and YYEEEE. CDR3 in amino acids: CASSADRGSYGYTF. The DNA for the CDR3 is TGTGCCAGCAGCGCGGACAGGGGGAGCTATGGCTACACCTTC.

There are a few counts of this clonotype. CDR3: CASSQGLAGLLSYNEQFF. CDR3 coding DNA: TGTGCCAGCAGCCAAGGACTAGCGGGTTTACTCTCCTACAATGAGCAGTTCTTC. The chain links TRBV3-1 to TRBJ2-1; 10 nucleotides line up with TRBD2. This CDR3 has 18 amino acids. Germline V gene data show CDR1 as LGHDT and CDR2 as YNNKEL (reference sequence). After removal of 1 base from V and 0 bases from J, the junction contained 6 bases not matched to a gene.

A few counts support this clonotype. The chain joins TRBV12-3 or TRBV12-4 to TRBJ2-7; no reliable D call. The V end lost 1 base, the J end lost 9 bases, and 16 bases lay between the germline ends. CDR3 length: 14 residues. The CDR3 region is CASSLVSDPLGQYF. The DNA for the CDR3 is TGTGCCAGCAGTTTAGTATCAGACCCGCTGGGGCAGTACTTC.

This clonotype was observed a handful of times. The J gene is TRBJ2-3, the V gene TRBV14, with 11 nucleotides matching TRBD2. The CDR3 runs to 17 residues. V shed 0 bases and J 2 bases; nucleotides not matched to a gene: 4. CDR1 and CDR2 (germline): SGHDN, FVKESK. The CDR3 DNA follows: TGTGCCAGCAGCCAAGAAACTAGCGGGGGCCTCACAGATACGCAGTATTTT. Amino acids: CASSQETSGGLTDTQYF.

The V call is TRBV12-3 or TRBV12-4, the J call TRBJ2-6; weak D call: TRBD1 (6 bases). This CDR3 is 16 amino acids long. V shed 3 bases and J shed 2 bases, with 11 bases lying between them. The CDR3, as DNA: TGTGCCAGCAGTTTGACAGGACATGCTGGGGCCAACGTCCTGACTTTC. This sequence encodes CASSLTGHAGANVLTF.

This clonotype was picked up a small number of times. V gene TRBV19 combines with J gene TRBJ2-2, with a weak D call TRBD1 (5 bases). V was shortened by 7 bases and J by 6 bases, with 9 bases between the two germline ends. Germline CDR1 and CDR2: LNHDA and SQIVND (reference sequence). This CDR3 contains 12 residues. The CDR3, as DNA: TGTGCCAGTAACCAGGGCGCCGGGGAGCTGTTTTTT. It specifies CASNQGAGELFF.

In this sample, this clonotype turned up a few times. This rearrangement joins TRBV11-2 to TRBJ2-7, with a possible D match to TRBD2 (6 bases). V gave up 8 bases and J gave up 3 bases, with 14 bases separating them. This CDR3 has 13 amino acids. Germline V lookup: CDR1 SGHAT, CDR2 FQNNGV. CDR3 in amino acids: CASGGVFNYEQYF. CDR3 coding DNA: TGTGCCAGCGGCGGGGTCTTTAACTACGAGCAGTACTTC.

This chain connects TRBV7-6 to TRBJ2-2; unclear D gene. The CDR3 runs 13 residues. Trimming pared 5 bases from V and 6 bases from J, leaving 10 bases between. From germline, CDR1 is SGHVS and CDR2 FNYEAQ. The CDR3 is CASSPAEAGELFF. The CDR3 nucleotides are TGTGCCAGCAGCCCCGCCGAGGCCGGGGAGCTGTTTTTT.

This clonotype has more than one count but fewer than ten. This sequence joins TRBV7-9 and TRBJ1-2; unclear D gene. This CDR3 has 15 amino acids. CDR1 and CDR2 from the germline V gene are SEHNR and FQNEAQ (reference sequence). Trimming cost V 6 bases and J 7 bases, with 21 bases left between them. The CDR3 loop reads CASSPEAGALGGYTF. The CDR3 DNA reads TGTGCCAGCAGTCCGGAGGCGGGCGCCCTGGGTGGCTACACCTTC.

The chain is built from TRBV20-1 and TRBJ1-5; D remains unclear. In germline, CDR1 is DFQATT, CDR2 SNEGSKA (reference sequence). V lost 0 bases, J lost 2 bases, and 14 bases lay in between. This CDR3 region has 16 residues. The CDR3, as DNA: TGCAGTGCTAGAGAGTCCCGGTTTCTAGGCAATCAGCCCCAGCATTTT. Translating gives CSARESRFLGNQPQHF.

This chain uses TRBV29-1 with TRBJ2-3, with D unclear. V lost 7 bases and J 2 bases, leaving 13 bases between the germline ends. The germline CDR1 and CDR2 sequences are SQVTM and ANQGSEA. This CDR3 spans 13 amino acids. In DNA, the CDR3 is TGCAGCGGCACGACTGGTCCCACAGATACGCAGTATTTT. Translating it yields CSGTTGPTDTQYF.

V gene TRBV6-5 combines with J gene TRBJ1-1; no clear D gene. CDR1 is MNHEY, CDR2 SVGAGI, per germline. V was cut by 8 bases and J by 5 bases, with 27 bases left in between. The CDR3 runs 17 residues. This chain's CDR3 is CASFPYRMRRLTTEAFF. The CDR3 nucleotides are TGTGCCAGCTTTCCCTACCGCATGCGGAGGCTAACGACTGAAGCTTTCTTT.

This clonotype came up many times. This sequence joins TRBV6-6 and TRBJ2-1; TRBD1 aligns across 10 bases. This CDR3 has 14 amino acids. Looked up from germline, CDR1 is MNHNY and CDR2 is SVGAGI (reference sequence). Trimming took 6 bases from V and 6 from J; bases not matched to a gene: 5. CDR3 sequence reads: CASRRQGAVNEQFF. Written as DNA, the CDR3 is TGTGCCAGCAGAAGACAGGGGGCGGTCAATGAGCAGTTCTTC.

Only a few counts were recorded for this clonotype. The genes are TRBV5-1 and TRBJ2-1; 10 bases line up with TRBD2. Germline CDR1 reads SGHRS; CDR2 reads YFSETQ. The CDR3 runs to 20 residues. Trimming took 0 bases from V and 0 from J; bases not matched to a gene: 12. CDR3 loop: CASSLAVLAGGASSYNEQFF. The CDR3 DNA is TGCGCCAGCAGCTTGGCCGTGTTAGCGGGGGGCGCGAGCTCCTACAATGAGCAGTTCTTC.